What follows is one T cell receptor (beta chain) and its context. This clone's antigen is unknown. No per-base quality is available; no much larger clone lies one base away. This sample stems from a study of blood T cell repertoires in COVID-19 (dated by TCRdb to about 2020). Some background on the complete study: Samples from collaborators originated in the United States, Italy and Spain and spanned both the acute and convalescent phases of COVID-19. Nearly every sample came with metadata listing a de-identified subject ID, COVID-19 status, age in years and sex. The samples were drawn from two sources: the first 160 participants of the ongoing ImmuneRACE study, and 1,000 to 1,500 subjects contributed by 6 global collaborators. The repertoires were released in a freely available public database intended as a resource for research on the immune response to SARS-CoV-2. HLA class I and class II types, where available, came from metadata supplied by the sample provider rather than from assay-based typing. Deeply sampled blood TCRbeta repertoires from subjects exposed to, actively infected with, or recovered from COVID-19 were included in the dataset. The prospective study material was composed of cDNA or gDNA derived from T cells, B-cell-depleted T cells, or PBMCs.

TCRbeta CDR3 regions were amplified from genomic DNA by means of the immunoSEQ Assay, a bias-controlled multiplex PCR. The authors processed their data as follows. The number of nucleated cells in each sample was estimated by amplification of reference gene primers within the assay. Sequence reads were collapsed and filtered to measure the absolute abundance of every unique TCRbeta CDR3 rearrangement. For each sample, productive Simpson clonality was calculated as the square root of Simpson's diversity index across productive rearrangements. TCRdb retrieved this table from immuneACCESS and kept in-frame rearrangements only. Not all clones are present; in checked studies, unresolved V genes account for under half, and no reason is known for the remainder. V and J calls and clone size come straight from that table; D and trimming were deduced from the DNA. The sample includes over 150,000 clones, with roughly 80% observed a single time. Roughly 8.4% of the sample is held by the ten biggest clonotypes.

One collaborating source in Seattle enrolled patients while the patients were actively infected and followed the patients over time throughout the course of disease. Each collaborating institution followed its own protocols to collect whole blood in K2EDTA tubes. For TCRbeta analysis, collaborators shipped samples as frozen whole blood, isolated PBMCs, or DNA extracted from either of those sample types. Here is what the overall study found, with its caveats: How much clinical and demographic metadata was included differed by source and by participant, and the metadata was provided uncurated.

Counted from cysteine to phenylalanine, this CDR3 has 14 amino acids. Only the CDR3 DNA is retained, 42 bases long and in frame from the first base. V and J lose 0 bases and 2 bases, and a span of 8 bases separates them. Taken from the germline V gene, the CDR1 and CDR2 loops are SGHRS and YFSETQ. The receptor was isolated from a woman aged 80 or over with COVID-19, enrolled during active disease. The chain is assembled from TRBV5-1 and TRBJ1-2, with no D gene named confidently. Sequencing was carried out using peripheral blood. The CDR3 protein: CASSLAEENYGYTF. The DNA is TGCGCCAGCAGCTTGGCCGAGGAGAACTATGGCTACACCTTC.